The rows below give T cell receptor beta chains drawn from one sample of a study of cytomegalovirus exposure and HLA in healthy donors. This table comes from immunoSEQ multiplex PCR, and its TCRdb copy is limited to in-frame clones, with some not included. The sample yields 95,000 to 150,000 clones, around 76% seen once. Sequenced material: PBMCs. These receptors were collected from a man in his 60s in good health and CMV-seropositive. Each CDR3 is given with its conserved first and last residue. D genes are given only for firm matches.

v_gene: TRBV14
d_gene: TRBD2
CDR3aa: CASSQRPSGSTYNEQFF

v_gene: TRBV10-2
d_gene: TRBD1
CDR3aa: CASKRQGDFWIPHLNTEAFF

v_gene: TRBV5-6
d_gene: TRBD2
CDR3aa: CASSLALAGGQNIQYF

v_gene: TRBV27
d_gene: NA
CDR3aa: CASRVGGRSFNQPQHF

v_gene: TRBV27
d_gene: NA
CDR3aa: CASSPGLHNEQFF

v_gene: TRBV21-1
d_gene: NA
CDR3aa: CASSKARGAGGYTF

v_gene: TRBV2
d_gene: NA
CDR3aa: CASSALPETFYF

v_gene: TRBV2
d_gene: NA
CDR3aa: CASDGGRKFF

v_gene: TRBV5-4
d_gene: TRBD2
CDR3aa: CASSFSGNTYEQYF

v_gene: TRBV5-1
d_gene: TRBD1
CDR3aa: CASSPGTAYEQYF

v_gene: TRBV12-5
d_gene: NA
CDR3aa: CASGDGTNSNQPQHF

v_gene: TRBV10-3
d_gene: TRBD1
CDR3aa: CAISDRDRAREQYF

v_gene: TRBV5-8
d_gene: NA
CDR3aa: CASRRGATNEKLFF

v_gene: TRBV29-1
d_gene: NA
CDR3aa: CSVVLAYGYTF

v_gene: TRBV12-5
d_gene: TRBD1
CDR3aa: CASGGQGASGNTIYF

v_gene: TRBV19
d_gene: NA
CDR3aa: CASSPSGTIDTQYF

v_gene: TRBV30
d_gene: NA
CDR3aa: CAWSTQNTEAFF

v_gene: TRBV11-2
d_gene: TRBD1
CDR3aa: CASSSVVSGQLLYEQYF

v_gene: TRBV28
d_gene: NA
CDR3aa: CATRGGGNQPQHF

v_gene: TRBV7-3
d_gene: TRBD2
CDR3aa: CASSLTLLAGTDTQYF

v_gene: TRBV27
d_gene: TRBD2
CDR3aa: CASSPMIAGGSSYEQYF

v_gene: TRBV2
d_gene: TRBD1
CDR3aa: CASTGERTGWYGYTF

v_gene: TRBV5-8
d_gene: TRBD1
CDR3aa: CASSPRDRDSIGYTF

v_gene: TRBV5-1
d_gene: TRBD1
CDR3aa: CASSLSRGQDYNYGYTF

v_gene: TRBV30
d_gene: TRBD1
CDR3aa: CASTRDRVTNTEAFF

v_gene: TRBV30
d_gene: NA
CDR3aa: CAWSVGSRQPQHF

v_gene: TRBV6-5
d_gene: TRBD2
CDR3aa: CASSRLAGAGEQYF

v_gene: TRBV5-1
d_gene: TRBD2
CDR3aa: CASSLGGSGAGGAPGANVLTF

v_gene: TRBV15
d_gene: NA
CDR3aa: CATSINWSSGNTIYF

v_gene: TRBV6-6
d_gene: TRBD1
CDR3aa: CASSGGTGAPYEQYF

v_gene: TRBV2
d_gene: NA
CDR3aa: CASSESMAPSNQPQHF

v_gene: TRBV30
d_gene: NA
CDR3aa: CAWSVPREGQPQHF

v_gene: TRBV11-2
d_gene: NA
CDR3aa: CASSLGLATETQYF

v_gene: TRBV7-3
d_gene: TRBD1
CDR3aa: CASSRTGTGGGETQYF

v_gene: TRBV29-1
d_gene: TRBD1
CDR3aa: CSVTGSTDTQYF

v_gene: TRBV29-1
d_gene: NA
CDR3aa: CSVEVQQGIWGEQYF

v_gene: TRBV5-1
d_gene: TRBD2
CDR3aa: CASSQTSGSREQYF

v_gene: TRBV9
d_gene: TRBD1
CDR3aa: CASSDGTGQGGYTF

v_gene: TRBV14
d_gene: NA
CDR3aa: CASSQGAAHEQYF

v_gene: TRBV13
d_gene: TRBD2
CDR3aa: CASSFRSGMNSYEQYF

v_gene: TRBV6-4
d_gene: NA
CDR3aa: CASSDWCRNREGNQPQHF

v_gene: TRBV14
d_gene: NA
CDR3aa: CASSPPEGNEQYF

v_gene: TRBV5-6
d_gene: TRBD1
CDR3aa: CASSLAGGNEQFF